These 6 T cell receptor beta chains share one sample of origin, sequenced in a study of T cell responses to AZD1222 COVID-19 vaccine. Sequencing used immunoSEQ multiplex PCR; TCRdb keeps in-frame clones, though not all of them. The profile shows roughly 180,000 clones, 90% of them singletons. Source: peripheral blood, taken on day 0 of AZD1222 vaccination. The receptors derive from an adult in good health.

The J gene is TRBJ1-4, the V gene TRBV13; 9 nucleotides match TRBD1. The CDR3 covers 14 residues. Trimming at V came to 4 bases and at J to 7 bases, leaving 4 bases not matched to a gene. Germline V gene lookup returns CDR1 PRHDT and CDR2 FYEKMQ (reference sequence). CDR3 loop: CASSSRDRVEKLFF. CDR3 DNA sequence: TGTGCCAGCAGCTCGCGGGACAGGGTTGAAAAACTGTTTTTT.

The CDR3 DNA reads as TGTGCCACAGCGGGGTTCGGGGACACCTACAATGAGCAGTTCTTC. It specifies CATAGFGDTYNEQFF. The rearrangement joins TRBV6-5 to TRBJ2-1, with D possibly matching TRBD2 (7 bases). Germline V gives CDR1 MNHEY, CDR2 SVGAGI. V was cut by 10 bases and J by 2 bases, with 18 bases left in between. This CDR3 has 15 amino acids.

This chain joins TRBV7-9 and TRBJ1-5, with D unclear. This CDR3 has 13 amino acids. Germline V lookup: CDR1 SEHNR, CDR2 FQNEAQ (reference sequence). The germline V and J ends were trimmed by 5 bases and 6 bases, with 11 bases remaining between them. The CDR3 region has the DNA TGTGCCAGCAGCCTCGGAGCCGGTCAGCCCCAGCATTTT. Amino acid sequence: CASSLGAGQPQHF. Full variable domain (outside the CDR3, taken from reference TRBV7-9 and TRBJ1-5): DTGVSQNPRHKITKRGQNVTFRCDPISEHNRLYWYRQTLGQGPEFLTYFQNEAQLEKSRLLSDRFSAERPKGSFSTLEIQRTEQGDSAMYLCASSLGAGQPQHFGDGTRLSIL.

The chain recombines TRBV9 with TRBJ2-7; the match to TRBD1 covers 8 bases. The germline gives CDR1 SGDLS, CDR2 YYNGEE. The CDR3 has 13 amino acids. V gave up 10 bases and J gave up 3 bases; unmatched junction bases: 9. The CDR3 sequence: CAGGTGTFYEQYF. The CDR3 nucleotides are TGTGCCGGGGGGACAGGCACCTTCTACGAGCAGTACTTC.

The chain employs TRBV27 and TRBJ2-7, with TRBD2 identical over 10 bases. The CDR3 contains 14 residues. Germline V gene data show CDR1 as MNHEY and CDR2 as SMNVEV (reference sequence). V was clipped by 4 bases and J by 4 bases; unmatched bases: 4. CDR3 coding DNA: TGTGCCAGCAGTTGGACTAGCGGAGGATACGAGCAGTACTTC. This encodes CASSWTSGGYEQYF.

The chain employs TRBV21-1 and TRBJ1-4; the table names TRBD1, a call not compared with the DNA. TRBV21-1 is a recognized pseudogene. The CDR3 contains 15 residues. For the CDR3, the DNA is TGTGCCAGCAGCAAACTTTTCCCAGGGCCTGAAAAACTGTTTTTT. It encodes CASSKLFPGPEKLFF.